A selection of T cell receptor beta chains follows, all from one sample in a study of T cell repertoires in cytomegalovirus infection. TCRdb reanalysed the reads using MiXCR and keeps one entry per CDR3 protein. This table has a few hundred thousand distinct CDR3 sequences, 35% to 50% appearing once. Antigens of these TCRs are unknown. Specimen: cultured PBMCs, collected from culture after CMV antigen stimulation. These TCRs come from a human donor in good health (CMV status not recorded). Some clones in this sample may be carry-over from other donors' samples. CDR3s include the opening cysteine and the closing phenylalanine or tryptophan. The D gene is left open where the match is weak. The size entry is marked missing in some rows and otherwise reads once, few, many or a size class.

v_gene	d_gene	j_gene	abundance	CDR3nt	CDR3aa
TRBV6-5	-	TRBJ2-1	-	TGTGCCAGGTCTGAGGCGTGCTACAATGAGCAGTTCTTC	CARSEACYNEQFF
TRBV7-9	TRBD2	TRBJ2-7	-	TGTGCCAGCAGCTTAGCGGGAGGGCAGTACGAGCAGTACTTC	CASSLAGGQYEQYF
TRBV19	TRBD2	TRBJ2-5	-	TGTGCCAGTAGTACGACTAGCGGGGGGGCTCGTGAGACCCAGTACTTC	CASSTTSGGARETQYF
TRBV4-1	-	TRBJ1-2	-	TGCGCCAGCAGCCAAGAGGATGGAGGGTATGGCTACACCTTC	CASSQEDGGYGYTF
TRBV12-3/TRBV12-4	-	TRBJ1-4	few	TGTGCCAGCAGTTTAAGGGAAAAACTGTTTTTT	CASSLREKLFF
TRBV6-6	-	TRBJ2-1	-	TGTGCCAGCAGGTCCTGGAGCGGTTCCTACAATGAGCAGTTCTTC	CASRSWSGSYNEQFF
TRBV11-2	TRBD2	TRBJ2-3	few	TGTGCCAGCAGCCCCGCGGGGGGATACACAGATACGCAGTATTTT	CASSPAGGYTDTQYF
TRBV7-8	-	TRBJ2-7	-	TGTGCCAGCAGCGACGGGACAACCTACGAGCAGTACTTC	CASSDGTTYEQYF
TRBV7-6	-	TRBJ2-1	-	TGTGCCAGCAGCCCGATGGACGACCCCAATGAGCAGTTCTTC	CASSPMDDPNEQFF
TRBV20-1	-	TRBJ2-1	-	TGCAGTGCTGGACTGCCATACAATGAGCAGTTCTTC	CSAGLPYNEQFF
TRBV7-2	-	TRBJ2-7	-	TGTGCCAGCAGCTCCCCCGGGACACCCTACGAGCAGTACTTC	CASSSPGTPYEQYF
TRBV20-1	-	TRBJ1-2	-	TGCAGTGCTAGAGACCCTAGTGGGGACTACACCTTC	CSARDPSGDYTF
TRBV10-3	-	TRBJ2-5	-	TGTGCCACCAAGAACCAAGAGACCCAGTACTTC	CATKNQETQYF
TRBV6-2/TRBV6-3	-	TRBJ2-1	-	TGTGCCAGCAGACCTCCGACAGGAAGCTCCTACAATGAGCAGTTCTTC	CASRPPTGSSYNEQFF
TRBV20-1	TRBD2	TRBJ2-3	few	TGCAGTGCTAGAGATCCTAGCGGGTCCACAGATACGCAGTATTTT	CSARDPSGSTDTQYF
TRBV27	-	TRBJ2-7	few	TGTGCCAGCAGTATGACCGCCCGCCGCGAGCAGTACTTC	CASSMTARREQYF
TRBV5-5	-	TRBJ1-5	-	TGTGCCAGCAGTTCCAGGGGTGTCGGTCAGCCCCAGCATTTT	CASSSRGVGQPQHF
TRBV11-2	TRBD1	TRBJ2-3	-	TGTGCCAGCAAGGACAGGGGGAGCACAGATACGCAGTATTTT	CASKDRGSTDTQYF
TRBV6-1	-	TRBJ1-2	-	TGTGCCAGCAGTGAATTCCAGGGCGGGGGGTATGGCTACACCTTC	CASSEFQGGGYGYTF
TRBV19	TRBD2	TRBJ2-1	-	TGTGCCAGTAGTCCCGGGCTAGCGGGACGTGAGCAGTTCTTC	CASSPGLAGREQFF
TRBV11-2	-	TRBJ2-3	-	TGTGCCAGCAGCCCGGGGTTTAGCGCAGATACGCAGTATTTT	CASSPGFSADTQYF
TRBV7-2	TRBD2	TRBJ2-7	-	TGTGCCAGCAGCTTGCTGTCTAGCGGGATGTACGAGCAGTACTTC	CASSLLSSGMYEQYF
TRBV28	-	TRBJ1-5	-	TGTGCCAGCAGTTTATGGCCCAGGAGAGGAGTACAGCCCCAGCATTTT	CASSLWPRRGVQPQHF
TRBV20-1	TRBD1	TRBJ2-1	-	TGCAGTGCTTATGGGACAGACTACAATGAGCAGTTCTTC	CSAYGTDYNEQFF
TRBV12-3/TRBV12-4	TRBD2	TRBJ2-1	-	TGTGCCAGCACTGGCGGGAGAACCTACAATGAGCAGTTCTTC	CASTGGRTYNEQFF
TRBV2	TRBD1	TRBJ1-1	few	TGTGCCAGCAGGCGGGACAGGTCTAACACTGAAGCTTTCTTT	CASRRDRSNTEAFF
TRBV7-2	TRBD2	TRBJ2-1	few	TGTGCCAGCAGCTTAGAAGCGGGGGGGCCCAATGAGCAGTTCTTC	CASSLEAGGPNEQFF
TRBV4-1	TRBD2	TRBJ2-1	-	TGTGCCAGCAGCCGGGAGGGGACTAGCGGGGGGAGGTTC	CASSREGTSGGRF
TRBV19	-	TRBJ2-2	few	TGTGCCAGTACCGCCTTCTTGGGGAACACCGGGGAGCTGTTTTTT	CASTAFLGNTGELFF
TRBV24-1	TRBD1	TRBJ2-2	-	TGTGCCACCAGTGATGACTCCAGGGGGCACACCGGGGAGCTGTTTTTT	CATSDDSRGHTGELFF
TRBV6-1	TRBD1	TRBJ2-7	-	TGTGCCAGCAATCCCGGGACAGGGCCGGGGCAGTACTTC	CASNPGTGPGQYF
TRBV7-6	-	TRBJ2-1	few	TGTGCCAGCACCCGTCCCGGGACTTCCCGCTCCTACAATGAGCAGTTCTTC	CASTRPGTSRSYNEQFF
TRBV4-2	-	TRBJ2-5	few	TGTGCCAGCAGCCAAGAAGCCCAAAGGGAGACCCAGTACTTC	CASSQEAQRETQYF
TRBV5-5	TRBD1	TRBJ2-3	few	TGTGCCAGCAGCTTGTCGGCAGGGGGTTGGACAGATACGCAGTATTTT	CASSLSAGGWTDTQYF
TRBV4-1	-	TRBJ2-7	-	TGCGCCAGCAGCCAACAACCTTACGGGACACCGAGCTCCTACGAGCAGTACTTC	CASSQQPYGTPSSYEQYF
TRBV5-6	-	TRBJ2-2	-	TGTGCCAGCAGCTTGGTTCTTCTGAACACCGGGGAGCTGTTTTTT	CASSLVLLNTGELFF
TRBV7-2	-	TRBJ2-1	few	TGTGCCAGCAGCCTCCTTGGGTTCGGGGTTGAGCAGTTCTTC	CASSLLGFGVEQFF
TRBV6-5	-	TRBJ1-6	-	TGTGCCAGCAGTCGAGGAGGGGGCTATAATTCACCCCTCCACTTT	CASSRGGGYNSPLHF
TRBV7-2	-	TRBJ1-5	few	TGTGCCAGCAGAGACATAATCGGAGGGCAGCCCCAGCATTTT	CASRDIIGGQPQHF
TRBV24-1	TRBD2	TRBJ2-5	-	TGTGCCACCAGTGATTCCCCGGCTAGCGGACACCCCGAGACCCAGTACTTC	CATSDSPASGHPETQYF
TRBV7-9	-	TRBJ2-1	-	TGTGCCAGCAGCACGGACGGGTTCAATGAGCAGTTCTTC	CASSTDGFNEQFF
TRBV10-3	TRBD2	TRBJ2-1	-	TGTGCCATCAGTTATAGCGGGAGTCGGTACAATGAGCAGTTCTTC	CAISYSGSRYNEQFF
TRBV7-6	TRBD2	TRBJ2-5	few	TGTGCCAGCAGTCCTCACCAACTAGCGGGGCCGAGCCAAGAGACCCAGTACTTC	CASSPHQLAGPSQETQYF
TRBV6-1	-	TRBJ2-1	few	TGTGCCAGCAGTGAACAGGGCGGTAGGGGTGAGCAGTTCTTC	CASSEQGGRGEQFF
TRBV7-2	-	TRBJ2-1	-	TGTGCCAGCAGCCCCCAGCGGTCGGCCTCCTACAATGAGCAGTTCTTC	CASSPQRSASYNEQFF